This note documents a single TCR beta chain sequence. Its antigen is not identified. Only in-frame clones appear in the TCRdb table, and some are missing; sequencing was by immunoSEQ multiplex PCR. The table lists about 250,000 clones, about 90% of them singletons. This sample is part of a study of cytomegalovirus exposure and HLA in healthy donors. About the study: It was reported in a later analysis that the same platform had been used for the roughly 130 validation repertoires as for the 666 first-cohort repertoires. Study-wide findings and caveats: Reports indicated that the classifier achieved high specificity and sensitivity in diagnosing cytomegalovirus status.

V was pared by 2 bases and J by 0 bases, with 8 bases between. The CDR3 runs to 15 residues. Per germline, CDR1 KGHSH and CDR2 LQKENI. Sequencing was done on a sample of PBMCs. The rearrangement links TRBV18 to TRBJ1-5; D is possibly TRBD1 (5 bases). The TCR sequence derives from a man younger than 30 in good health and CMV-seropositive. The CDR3 sequence is CASSPLGGSNQPQHF. For the CDR3, the DNA is TGTGCCAGCTCACCATTGGGGGGTAGCAATCAGCCCCAGCATTTT.